This TCR beta chain derives from a study of blood T cell repertoires in COVID-19. CDR3 size: 15 residues. With V trimmed by 4 bases and J by 12 bases, 13 bases remained unmatched. CDR1 is KGHDR, CDR2 SFDVKD, per germline. TCRdb's table, derived via immunoSEQ multiplex PCR, lists solely in-frame clones and lacks some. The table records some 66,000 clones, roughly 92% of them present only once. The source material was peripheral blood. This chain connects TRBV24-1 to TRBJ2-1; the match to TRBD1 covers 8 bases. This receptor was taken from a man aged 65 to 85 with active COVID-19. In DNA, the CDR3 is TGTGCCACCAGTGACAGGACAGGGAAGTCTTTTGGGCAGTTCTTC. As protein: CATSDRTGKSFGQFF.